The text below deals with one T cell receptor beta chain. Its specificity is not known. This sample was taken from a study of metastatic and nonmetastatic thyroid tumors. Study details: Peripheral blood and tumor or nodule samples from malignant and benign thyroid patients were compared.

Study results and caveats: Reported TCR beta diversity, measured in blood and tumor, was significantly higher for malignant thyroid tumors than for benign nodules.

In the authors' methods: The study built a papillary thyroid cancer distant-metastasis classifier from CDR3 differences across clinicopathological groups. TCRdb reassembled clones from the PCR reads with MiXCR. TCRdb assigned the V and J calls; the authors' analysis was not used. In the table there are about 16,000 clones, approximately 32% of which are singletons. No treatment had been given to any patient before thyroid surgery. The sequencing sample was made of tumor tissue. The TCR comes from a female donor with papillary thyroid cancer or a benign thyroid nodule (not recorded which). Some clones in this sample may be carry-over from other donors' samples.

CDR3 nucleotides: TGTGCCAGCAGTTCCAGCCCGGGTTATGGCTACACCTTC. Translation gives CASSSSPGYGYTF. V is TRBV6-5 and J is TRBJ1-2; no definite D call. The germline gives CDR1 MNHEY, CDR2 SVGAGI. V lost 4 bases and J 5 bases, leaving 11 bases between the germline ends. CDR3 length equals 13 residues.